A single sample is the source of the 23 T cell receptor beta chains below, sequenced in a study of cytomegalovirus exposure and HLA in healthy donors. This PCR relied on a set of 60 Vbeta primers and 13 Jbeta primers. Using immunoSEQ multiplex PCR, the repertoire was profiled, and TCRdb retains in-frame clones only, with some absent. The sample yields nearly 200,000 clones, 70% to 80% seen once. Sample: PBMCs. These receptors all come from a male donor in good health and CMV-seropositive.

The chain employs TRBV19 and TRBJ1-1; a weak D match, TRBD1 (5 bases). V was shortened by 3 bases and J by 4 bases, with 9 bases between the two germline ends. The CDR3 spans 13 residues. Germline V gene lookup returns CDR1 LNHDA and CDR2 SQIVND (reference sequence). The CDR3 sequence: CASSIQGITEAFF. Here the CDR3 DNA reads TGTGCCAGTAGTATCCAGGGAATCACTGAAGCTTTCTTT.

V is TRBV7-2 and J is TRBJ1-5, with TRBD1 matching over 7 bases. This CDR3 is 15 amino acids long. CDR1 is SGHTA, CDR2 FQGNSA, per germline. Trimming cost V 5 bases and J 0 bases; bases outside gene matches: 4. The CDR3: CASSRQGDSNQPQHF. CDR3 DNA: TGTGCCAGCAGCCGGCAGGGGGATAGCAATCAGCCCCAGCATTTT.

This clone was counted between two and nine times. The chain joins TRBV7-2 to TRBJ1-1; D unresolved. The V end was cut by 0 bases, the J end by 1 base, with 9 bases between. The length of the CDR3 is 15 residues. Germline V gene lookup returns CDR1 SGHTA and CDR2 FQGNSA. The CDR3: CASSLAGGQNTEAFF. The CDR3 bases are TGTGCCAGCAGCTTAGCTGGCGGTCAGAACACTGAAGCTTTCTTT.

This clone has only a few counts. The CDR3 DNA follows: TGTGCCAGCCGGGGGGTAGCGGGGGCCCAAAACATTCAGTACTTC. Its protein product is CASRGVAGAQNIQYF. This chain links TRBV11-2 with TRBJ2-4; 9 bases map to TRBD2. The CDR3 totals 15 residues. With V trimmed by 8 bases and J by 5 bases, 10 bases remained unmatched. From germline, CDR1 is SGHAT and CDR2 FQNNGV.

This chain joins TRBV7-9 and TRBJ1-5, with D uncertain. The CDR3 is 15 amino acids. Germline V lookup: CDR1 SEHNR, CDR2 FQNEAQ (reference sequence). Trimming pared 4 bases from V and 2 bases from J, leaving 12 bases between. This CDR3 reads CASSSDSVGNQPQHF. The CDR3 DNA follows: TGTGCCAGCAGCTCCGACTCAGTAGGCAATCAGCCCCAGCATTTT.

This chain connects TRBV9 to TRBJ2-5; 8 nucleotides align to TRBD2. Germline assignment: CDR1 SGDLS and CDR2 YYNGEE. The V segment lost 3 bases and the J segment 4 bases; nucleotides outside the gene matches: 8. The CDR3 has 15 residues. The CDR3 sequence is CASSAGGTSGETQYF. DNA of the CDR3: TGTGCCAGCAGCGCAGGAGGGACTAGTGGAGAGACCCAGTACTTC.

This clone was seen only once. The chain couples TRBV19 to TRBJ2-1, with 10 bases that match TRBD2. CDR1 LNHDA and CDR2 SQIVND come from the germline V gene (reference sequence). The CDR3 spans 14 residues. The junction had 5 bases not matched to a gene; V was cut back by 5 bases and J by 7 bases. CDR3 sequence: CASSVSGGENEQFF. In DNA, the CDR3 is TGTGCCAGTAGTGTCAGCGGGGGGGAAAATGAGCAGTTCTTC.

The chain combines TRBV11-1 with TRBJ2-2, with D uncertain. CDR3 length: 16 residues. Germline V CDR1 and CDR2: SGHAT, FQDESV (reference sequence). The ends were cut back, 2 bases at V and 1 base at J, with 11 bases in the middle. This CDR3 is CASSLQQQLNTGELFF. The DNA for the CDR3 is TGTGCCAGCAGCTTACAACAACAGCTGAACACCGGGGAGCTGTTTTTT.

The J gene is TRBJ2-1, the V gene TRBV7-3; TRBD1 matches at 10 bases. The CDR3 runs to 16 residues. The V gene end was trimmed by 2 bases and the J gene end by 7 bases; junction bases not matched to a gene: 8. Germline V gene data show CDR1 as SGHTA and CDR2 as FQGTGA. The CDR3 DNA sequence: TGTGCCAGCAGCTTATCGGACAGGGGGGTTGGGAATGAGCAGTTCTTC. Translation gives CASSLSDRGVGNEQFF.

The rearrangement uses TRBV6-5 and TRBJ2-5; TRBD1 matches 8 bases. The J call is in doubt because the DNA end fits TRBJ2-7 better. The V gene's germline CDR1 is MNHEY and CDR2 SVGAGI. The CDR3 runs 15 residues. CDR3 coding DNA: TGTGCCAGCAGTCGCTGGGGGACAGGCACCTACGAGCAGTACTTC. Translated, it gives CASSRWGTGTYEQYF.

As to this clone: At one of its ends the junction is not consistent with the germline gene, which may arise from a read error. The gene calls are TRBV6-5 and TRBJ2-7; no clear D. Per the germline V gene, CDR1 is MNHEY and CDR2 is SVGAGI. The CDR3 sequence is 15 residues long. The CDR3 protein is CASSYSISRKYGQYF. CDR3 coding DNA: TGTGCCAGCAGTTACTCGATAAGTAGAAAGTACGGGCAGTACTTC.

The chain's CDR3 is CASSLGAKSSTEAFF. For the CDR3, the DNA is TGTGCCAGCAGCTTGGGGGCAAAGTCGAGCACTGAAGCTTTCTTT. This chain joins TRBV5-4 and TRBJ1-1; no clear D. CDR3 length: 15 amino acids. The germline V gene has CDR1 SGHNT and CDR2 YYREEE (reference sequence). The V gene lost 0 bases and the J gene lost 4 bases, with 13 bases spanning the gap. Together with reference TRBV5-4 and TRBJ1-1, the CDR3 gives the full variable domain: ETGVTQSPTHLIKTRGQQVTLRCSSQSGHNTVSWYQQALGQGPQFIFQYYREEENGRGNFPPRFSGLQFPNYSSELNVNALELDDSALYLCASSLGAKSSTEAFFGQGTRLTVV.

The rearrangement links TRBV14 to TRBJ2-2, with D uncertain. The length of the CDR3 is 15 residues. V was shortened by 1 base and J by 2 bases, with 8 bases between the two germline ends. From germline, CDR1 is SGHDN and CDR2 FVKESK. The CDR3: CASSQGVVNTGELFF. The CDR3 coding sequence is TGTGCCAGCAGCCAAGGAGTCGTCAACACCGGGGAGCTGTTTTTT.

The chain couples TRBV18 to TRBJ2-1, with 12 bases that match TRBD2. The CDR3 loop spans 15 amino acids. Trimming removed 3 bases from V and 8 bases from J; junction bases left unmatched: 5. Germline CDR1 reads KGHSH; CDR2 reads LQKENI. The CDR3 DNA is TGTGCCAGCTCACCCCAGACTAGCGGGGGATATGAGCAGTTCTTC. Its protein product is CASSPQTSGGYEQFF.

The CDR3 DNA follows: TGTGCCAGCACAGGACAGGGCAAAGGGGGGTACTTC. Its protein is CASTGQGKGGYF. V and J are TRBV28 and TRBJ2-7, with 8 positions matching TRBD1. The CDR3 spans 12 residues. From germline, CDR1 is MDHEN and CDR2 SYDVKM. Trimming cost V 7 bases and J 12 bases; bases outside gene matches: 11.

This rearrangement joins TRBV5-6 to TRBJ1-5; 7 positions match TRBD1. This CDR3 is built from 15 residues. CDR1 is SGHDT, CDR2 YYEEEE, per germline. V shed 3 bases and J 2 bases; nucleotides not matched to a gene: 5. CDR3 region: CASSWGTVRNQPQHF. DNA of the CDR3: TGTGCCAGCAGCTGGGGGACAGTCCGCAATCAGCCCCAGCATTTT.

This clone was seen just once. The chain couples TRBV5-4 to TRBJ2-7, with a tentative D call TRBD1 (6 bases). The CDR3 sequence is 15 residues long. V lost 2 bases and J 7 bases, leaving 19 bases between the germline ends. Germline assignment: CDR1 SGHNT and CDR2 YYREEE (reference sequence). The CDR3 region is CASSLMGASSREQYF. As DNA, the CDR3 is TGTGCCAGCAGCTTAATGGGGGCGTCCTCGAGAGAGCAGTACTTC.

This chain links TRBV6-5 with TRBJ2-1, with D unclear. This CDR3 is built from 13 residues. Trimming cost V 0 bases and J 4 bases, with 4 bases left between them. From germline, CDR1 is MNHEY and CDR2 SVGAGI. Here the CDR3 DNA reads TGTGCCAGCAGTTACTCATATTACAATGAGCAGTTCTTC. Translating it yields CASSYSYYNEQFF.

The chain uses TRBV7-3 and TRBJ1-4; D is perhaps TRBD1 (5 bases). In germline, CDR1 is SGHTA, CDR2 FQGTGA. The CDR3 runs to 15 residues. Trimming stripped 0 bases from V and 1 base from J, with 6 bases between. CDR3 in DNA: TGTGCCAGCAGCTTAACGGGGGGAACTAATGAAAAACTGTTTTTT. Amino acids: CASSLTGGTNEKLFF.

The gene calls are TRBV7-8 and TRBJ1-3, with a possible D match to TRBD1 (6 bases). Looked up from germline, CDR1 is SGHVS and CDR2 is FQNEAQ. The V end lost 5 bases, the J end lost 2 bases, and 10 bases lay between the germline ends. The CDR3 consists of 14 residues. This CDR3 is CASSPRTAGNTIYF. Written as DNA, the CDR3 is TGTGCCAGCAGCCCCCGGACAGCTGGAAACACCATATATTTT. Supplemented by reference TRBV7-8 and TRBJ1-3, the full variable domain reads GAGVSQSPRYKVAKRGQDVALRCDPISGHVSLFWYQQALGQGPEFLTYFQNEAQLDKSGLPSDRFFAERPEGSVSTLKIQRTQQEDSAVYLCASSPRTAGNTIYFGEGSWLTVV.

This clone has only one observation. Distinct nucleotide sequences in the sample also encode this CDR3. The chain has TRBV28 and TRBJ2-7; 7 nucleotides match TRBD1. The CDR3 consists of 14 residues. The trim removed 4 bases at V and 2 bases at J, leaving 5 bases unmatched. Germline V lookup: CDR1 MDHEN, CDR2 SYDVKM. CDR3 bases: TGTGCCAGCAGTTCTCGGGACAGTCCCTACGAGCAGTACTTC. Translating gives CASSSRDSPYEQYF.

The V call is TRBV19, the J call TRBJ1-2; D possibly corresponds to TRBD1 (6 bases). This CDR3 is 13 amino acids long. CDR1 LNHDA and CDR2 SQIVND come from the germline V gene (reference sequence). Trimming pared 6 bases from V and 4 bases from J, leaving 12 bases between. Written as DNA, the CDR3 is TGTGCCAGTAGCCTAGGGGGGGCCTATGGCTACACCTTC. It yields the protein CASSLGGAYGYTF.

The chain uses TRBV28 and TRBJ2-2, with D possibly TRBD2 on 7 matching bases. Per germline, CDR1 MDHEN and CDR2 SYDVKM. The CDR3 totals 15 residues. V was clipped by 4 bases and J by 1 base, with 10 bases between them. The CDR3 protein is CASSWGGVNTGELFF. The CDR3 coding sequence is TGTGCCAGCAGTTGGGGGGGCGTGAACACCGGGGAGCTGTTTTTT.